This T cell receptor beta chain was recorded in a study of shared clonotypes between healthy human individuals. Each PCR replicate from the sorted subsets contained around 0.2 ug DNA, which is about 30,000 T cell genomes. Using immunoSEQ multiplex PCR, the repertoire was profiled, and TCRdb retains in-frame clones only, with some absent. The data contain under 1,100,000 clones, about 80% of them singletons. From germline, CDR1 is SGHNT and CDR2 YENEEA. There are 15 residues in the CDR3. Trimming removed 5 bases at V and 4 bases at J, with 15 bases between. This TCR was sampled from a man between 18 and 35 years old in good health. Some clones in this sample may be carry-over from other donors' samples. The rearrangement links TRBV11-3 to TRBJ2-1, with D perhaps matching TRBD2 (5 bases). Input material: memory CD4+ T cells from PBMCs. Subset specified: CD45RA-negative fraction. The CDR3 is CASSARGQTYNEQFF. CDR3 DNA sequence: TGTGCCAGCAGCGCACGAGGGCAGACATACAATGAGCAGTTCTTC.